These 21 T cell receptor beta chains share one sample of origin, sequenced in a study of blood T cell repertoires in COVID-19. TCRdb's copy holds only in-frame clones and misses some; the assay was immunoSEQ multiplex PCR. The table shows around 230,000 clones, with around 80% occurring only once. The sequencing input was PBMCs or T cells enriched from blood (not recorded which). These receptors were obtained from a man aged 35 to 55 who had recovered from COVID-19.

The rearrangement links TRBV5-1 to TRBJ2-7; 7 bases align to TRBD1. The CDR3 contains 15 residues. Trimming at V came to 0 bases and at J to 3 bases, leaving 6 bases not matched to a gene. Germline V gives CDR1 SGHRS, CDR2 YFSETQ. The CDR3 protein is CASSLEGAPSYEQYF. DNA for the CDR3: TGCGCCAGCAGCTTGGAGGGGGCCCCTAGCTACGAGCAGTACTTC.

V and J are TRBV10-3 and TRBJ1-5; unclear D gene. Germline values: CDR1 ENHRY, CDR2 SYGVKD. Trimming took 4 bases from V and 5 from J, leaving 6 bases between them. The CDR3 runs to 12 residues. The CDR3 nucleotides read TGTGCCATCAGTGCTGGAGATCAGCCCCAGCATTTT. The encoded protein is CAISAGDQPQHF.

This chain links TRBV11-2 with TRBJ1-3; TRBD1 aligns across 8 bases. The CDR3 spans 15 residues. The V gene end was trimmed by 6 bases and the J gene end by 3 bases; junction bases not matched to a gene: 7. Per the germline V gene, CDR1 is SGHAT and CDR2 is FQNNGV. In DNA form, the CDR3 reads TGTGCCAGCAGTTCAGGGGGCGCTTATGGAAACACCATATATTTT. Translating it yields CASSSGGAYGNTIYF. The full variable domain, rest sourced from reference TRBV11-2 and TRBJ1-3, is EAGVAQSPRYKIIEKRQSVAFWCNPISGHATLYWYQQILGQGPKLLIQFQNNGVVDDSQLPKDRFSAERLKGVDSTLKIQPAKLEDSAVYLCASSSGGAYGNTIYFGEGSWLTVV.

This clone was detected only a few times. This chain joins TRBV2 and TRBJ1-2, with 9 nucleotides matching TRBD1. J lost 4 bases, V lost 1 base, and 4 bases had no gene match. The V gene's germline CDR1 is SNHLY and CDR2 FYNNEI. This CDR3 has 15 amino acids. As DNA, the CDR3 is TGTGCCAGCAGTGAAGGGACAGGGGTCATCTATGGCTACACCTTC. Translating gives CASSEGTGVIYGYTF.

Points on this clone: Other DNA sequences in the sample encode the same CDR3. The rearrangement links TRBV3-1 (or the pseudogene TRBV3-2) to TRBJ1-5; possibly TRBD1 for D (5 bases). The CDR3 is 13 residues long. The V end was cut by 3 bases, the J end by 4 bases, with 7 bases between. Germline values: CDR1 LGHDT, CDR2 YNNKEL (reference sequence). CDR3 sequence: CASSHGGNQPQHF. The CDR3, as DNA: TGTGCCAGCAGCCACGGGGGGAATCAGCCCCAGCATTTT.

The rearrangement uses TRBV11-1 and TRBJ1-1, with TRBD1 as a possible D gene (6 bases). The CDR3 totals 14 residues. In germline, CDR1 is SGHAT, CDR2 FQDESV (reference sequence). The V gene lost 3 bases and the J gene lost 5 bases, with 13 bases spanning the gap. The CDR3 coding sequence is TGTGCCAGCAGCTTGGGGACCCAGGGGACTGAAGCTTTCTTT. Protein: CASSLGTQGTEAFF.

This chain links TRBV30 with TRBJ1-2, with 7 bases fitting TRBD1. This CDR3 region has 12 residues. Germline loops: CDR1 GTSNPN, CDR2 SVGIG (reference sequence). J lost 8 bases, V lost 1 base, and 4 bases had no gene match. This CDR3 is CAWSAYRGGYTF. CDR3 DNA: TGTGCCTGGAGTGCCTACAGGGGCGGCTACACCTTC.

The V gene is TRBV7-9, the J gene TRBJ1-3; D possibly corresponds to TRBD1 (6 bases). This CDR3 has 14 amino acids. V was trimmed by 6 bases and J by 4 bases, leaving 13 bases between them. CDR1 is SEHNR and CDR2 is FQNEAQ in the germline V gene (reference sequence). Here the CDR3 reads CASRFQGRGNTIYF. Written as DNA, the CDR3 is TGTGCCAGCAGGTTCCAGGGGAGAGGAAACACCATATATTTT.

The genes are TRBV28 and TRBJ1-1, with unresolved D. Germline lookup yields CDR1 MDHEN and CDR2 SYDVKM. The V and J ends lost 1 base and 1 base respectively, with 4 bases between them. CDR3 length: 13 amino acids. This chain's CDR3 is CASSLFQNTEAFF. DNA for the CDR3: TGTGCCAGCAGTTTATTTCAGAACACTGAAGCTTTCTTT.

The count of this clone is one. The rearrangement links TRBV7-2 to TRBJ2-1; a weak D match, TRBD1 (5 bases). CDR3 length: 15 amino acids. V lost 1 base and J 9 bases, leaving 16 bases between the germline ends. Germline CDR1 reads SGHTA; CDR2 reads FQGNSA. The CDR3 loop is CASSLGFFYDSEQFF. The DNA of the CDR3 is TGTGCCAGCAGCTTAGGCTTCTTTTATGACAGTGAGCAGTTCTTC.

This clone was seen at least ten times. This chain connects TRBV2 to TRBJ2-7; the D is unclear. The CDR3 contains 12 residues. V gave up 5 bases and J gave up 0 bases, with 5 bases separating them. CDR1 is SNHLY, CDR2 FYNNEI, per germline. CDR3 nucleotide sequence: TGTGCCAGCAGTTTCTTCTCCTACGAGCAGTACTTC. This encodes CASSFFSYEQYF.

CDR3 amino acids: CASSTRYRGRDQPQHF. In DNA form, the CDR3 reads TGTGCCAGTAGTACCCGGTACAGGGGAAGGGATCAGCCCCAGCATTTT. This chain links TRBV19 with TRBJ1-5; 7 nucleotides match TRBD1. After removal of 4 bases from V and 5 bases from J, the junction contained 11 bases not matched to a gene. This CDR3 contains 16 residues. Germline-derived CDR1 and CDR2 are LNHDA and SQIVND (reference sequence).

The J gene is TRBJ2-5, the V gene TRBV4-2; TRBD1 matches 7 bases. The junction had 6 bases not matched to a gene; V was cut back by 1 base and J by 1 base. The CDR3 runs 16 residues. Germline V gene sequence: CDR1 LGHNA, CDR2 YNFKEQ. CDR3 sequence reads: CASSQGRQGGQETQYF. CDR3 sequence (DNA): TGTGCCAGCAGCCAAGGAAGACAGGGCGGCCAAGAGACCCAGTACTTC.

The chain combines TRBV11-3 with TRBJ2-5, with TRBD2 matching over 7 bases. The CDR3 totals 16 residues. Looked up from germline, CDR1 is SGHNT and CDR2 is YENEEA. Losses at the gene ends were 1 base for V and 6 bases for J; bases not matched to a gene: 11. CDR3 sequence: CASSLALGGRMQTQYF. Here the CDR3 DNA reads TGTGCCAGCAGCTTAGCACTGGGCGGGAGAATGCAGACCCAGTACTTC.

This clone is a singleton in its sample. The V call is TRBV19, the J call TRBJ1-1, with unresolved D. The CDR3 is 11 residues long. V lost 1 base and J 9 bases, leaving 6 bases between the germline ends. Germline V CDR1 and CDR2: LNHDA, SQIVND (reference sequence). The CDR3 DNA is TGTGCCAGTAGTATAGGCCAGAAAGCTTTCTTT. It codes for CASSIGQKAFF.

J is TRBJ1-1 and V is TRBV5-1; 10 positions match TRBD1. This CDR3 is built from 17 residues. Trimming removed 1 base from V and 0 bases from J; junction bases left unmatched: 6. Germline assignment: CDR1 SGHRS and CDR2 YFSETQ. Here the CDR3 reads CASSLRVGTGVNTEAFF. The CDR3 nucleotides read TGCGCCAGCAGCTTGAGGGTAGGGACAGGGGTGAACACTGAAGCTTTCTTT. The whole variable domain, filled in from reference TRBV5-1 and TRBJ1-1, reads KAGVTQTPRYLIKTRGQQVTLSCSPISGHRSVSWYQQTPGQGLQFLFEYFSETQRNKGNFPGRFSGRQFSNSRSEMNVSTLELGDSALYLCASSLRVGTGVNTEAFFGQGTRLTVV.

J is TRBJ2-2 and V is TRBV3-1 (or the pseudogene TRBV3-2); TRBD1 agrees at 8 bases. The CDR3 extends over 18 amino acids. Germline lookup yields CDR1 LGHDT and CDR2 YNNKEL (reference sequence). With V trimmed by 8 bases and J by 1 base, 15 bases remained unmatched. The CDR3 reads CASGDSGQALLNTGELFF. The CDR3 nucleotides read TGTGCCAGCGGGGACTCGGGACAGGCCCTCTTGAACACCGGGGAGCTGTTTTTT.

The gene calls are TRBV2 and TRBJ2-6; D possibly corresponds to TRBD1 (6 bases). Germline-derived CDR1 and CDR2 are SNHLY and FYNNEI. V was shortened by 5 bases and J by 0 bases, with 11 bases between the two germline ends. The CDR3 totals 16 residues. The CDR3: CASSPGTFSGANVLTF. As DNA, the CDR3 is TGTGCCAGCAGTCCCGGGACATTCTCTGGGGCCAACGTCCTGACTTTC.

This clone was detected only once. The CDR3 DNA reads TGTGCCAGCAGTCGGACAGCAAAAACGTTGCAGCCCCAGCATTTT. It is translated as CASSRTAKTLQPQHF. This chain connects TRBV28 to TRBJ1-5; the D gene is possibly TRBD1 (6 bases). Germline loops: CDR1 MDHEN, CDR2 SYDVKM. The V end lost 5 bases, the J end lost 7 bases, and 18 bases lay between the germline ends. The CDR3 runs to 15 residues.

The chain carries TRBV4-2 and TRBJ2-1; TRBD2 matches at 12 bases. J was trimmed by 8 bases and V by 0 bases; bases with no gene match: 8. The CDR3 runs 17 residues. Germline V gives CDR1 LGHNA, CDR2 YNFKEQ. The CDR3, as DNA: TGTGCCAGCAGCCAAGAGGGTGGGACTAGCGGGCGCTATGAGCAGTTCTTC. Its protein product is CASSQEGGTSGRYEQFF.

This chain joins TRBV5-4 and TRBJ1-2; TRBD1 matches 8 bases. Germline V gene lookup returns CDR1 SGHNT and CDR2 YYREEE (reference sequence). The junction had 8 bases not matched to a gene; V was cut back by 4 bases and J by 6 bases. CDR3 length: 14 amino acids. CDR3 protein: CASSRTGQGDGYTF. The CDR3 bases are TGTGCCAGCAGCCGAACCGGACAGGGAGATGGCTACACCTTC.